A selection of T cell receptor beta chains follows, all from one sample in a study of blood T cell repertoires in COVID-19. Sequencing was performed with immunoSEQ multiplex PCR; in TCRdb, only in-frame clones are kept and a portion is missing. This table holds about 140,000 clones, 84% found once. The sample consisted of PBMCs or T cells enriched from blood (not recorded which). The origin of the receptors is a woman in her fifties or sixties with acute COVID-19. Each CDR3 is given without its conserved first and last residue.

v_gene,CDR3aa
TRBV14,ASSYNRDRGDTEAF
TRBV19,ASDDRTKLGNQPQH
TRBV7-8,ASHRRQGADTQY
TRBV10-1,ASSELDSYEQY
TRBV11-1,ASSLRLAGWYEQF
TRBV30,AWSSVNSPLH
TRBV12-3/TRBV12-4,ASSEQVQETQY
TRBV20-1,SASPLAGGGDIQY
TRBV11-3,ASSTGLAGGTGELF
TRBV5-8,ASSGGVGTGGQETQY
TRBV18,ASSPGTGGDEQY
TRBV28,ASSRGARGQPQH
TRBV5-1,ASSPGGEQFYGYT
TRBV11-3,ASSSGGGTEAF
TRBV28,ASSFLSGGTGGGSPLH
TRBV11-3,ASSLTPARAGYT
TRBV6-2/TRBV6-3,ASSYSIEGAGQPQH
TRBV7-2,ASSLGGRDNEQF
TRBV9,ASSPWEDQETQY
TRBV5-5,ASSLVVADYT
TRBV11-2,ASSLGGTGTGYT
TRBV30,ARNLYPANYGYT
TRBV5-1,ASSLDRGSTEAF
TRBV11-2,ASSREEEEGDEQY
TRBV14,ASSQDGLAGVGEQF
TRBV21-1,ASSKWAC
TRBV27,ASRAGGESSYEQY
TRBV7-2,ASSRHGGYEQY
TRBV18,ASSPRTGQGGEQY
TRBV25-1,ASSVRQANYEKLF
TRBV12-5,ASGLGRGRDTEAF
TRBV11-3,ASSLVVKGRDYYEQY
TRBV9,ASSMGLAGGPSQF
TRBV7-2,ASSHDRGTGNTIY
TRBV2,ATSVKNTGELF
TRBV7-2,ASRRKTGETNSPLH
TRBV29-1,SATPGNNEQF
TRBV9,ASTKSKQTTDRDLTYEQY
TRBV19,ASSQGQINYGYT
TRBV7-6,ASSFLWRGTYNEQF
TRBV18,ASSPSGRYYGYT
TRBV27,ASSLRPGSSYEQY
TRBV27,ASSLFMGPYEQY
TRBV6-4,ASSDGVGELF
TRBV28,ASSGGAGKLF
TRBV9,ASSVMRQGLNTGELF
TRBV27,ASTLLAPGDTQY
TRBV5-1,ASSGGQGTYNEQF
TRBV19,ARQGNSPLH
TRBV4-1,ASSQRTGDSYSGNTIY
TRBV4-1,ASSQAGQGAANSPLH
TRBV19,ASSDRLNQPQH
TRBV9,ASSVARLSYNEQF
TRBV6-2/TRBV6-3,ASSRERKLTDTQY
TRBV19,ASSIAGTGVVSPLH
TRBV2,ASSAQGINQPQH
TRBV19,ASNSGRADDQPQH
TRBV24-1,ATSSRWGGNQPQH
TRBV5-1,ASSPGPGTGFSNYGYT